These T cell receptor beta chains were read from a single sample in a study of untreated major depressive disorder. Method: immunoSEQ multiplex PCR; TCRdb's copy keeps in-frame clones and lacks some. The table records under 15,000 clones, roughly 91% of them present only once. Material: CD4+ T cells from PBMCs. These receptor sequences come from a young man with major depressive disorder. The CDR3 runs from the conserved cysteine through the conserved F or W. A D gene is named only where the DNA matches it firmly. Only part of the rows carry a size: once, few, many, or a class if the clone is expanded.

abundance	j_gene	d_gene	v_gene	CDR3aa	CDR3nt
-	TRBJ1-6	TRBD1	TRBV6-6	CASSYLPTGNSPLHF	TGTGCCAGCAGTTACCTACCGACAGGGAATTCACCCCTCCACTTT
-	TRBJ2-3	TRBD1	TRBV6-5	CASRPDRVTDTQYF	TGTGCCAGCAGACCAGACAGGGTCACAGATACGCAGTATTTT
-	TRBJ2-3	TRBD1	TRBV5-1	CASSLRTGDGTDTQYF	TGCGCCAGCAGCCTAAGGACAGGGGATGGGACAGATACGCAGTATTTT
-	TRBJ2-7	-	TRBV7-6	CASSLYTGETYEQYF	TGTGCCAGCAGTTTGTACACTGGCGAAACCTACGAGCAGTACTTC
few	TRBJ1-2	-	TRBV11-3	CASSHTWGYTF	TGTGCCAGCAGCCACACCTGGGGCTACACCTTC
-	TRBJ2-7	TRBD1	TRBV6-1	CASSAETGLSYEQYF	TGTGCCAGCAGCGCAGAGACAGGGCTCTCCTACGAGCAGTACTTC
-	TRBJ1-5	-	TRBV6-1	CASSDRANQPQHF	TGTGCCAGCAGTGACAGGGCCAATCAGCCCCAGCATTTT
-	TRBJ1-1	-	TRBV7-8	CASSPQLGLNTEAFF	TGTGCCAGCAGCCCCCAGTTGGGCCTGAACACTGAAGCTTTCTTT
-	TRBJ2-7	-	TRBV5-4	CASSRGRAYEQYF	TGTGCCAGCAGCCGGGGCCGGGCCTACGAGCAGTACTTC
-	TRBJ1-3	-	TRBV7-2	CASTSGPSGNTIYF	TGTGCCAGCACGTCAGGACCCTCTGGAAACACCATATATTTT
once	TRBJ2-7	-	TRBV18	CASSPRQLSSYEQYF	TGTGCCAGCTCACCAAGACAGCTTTCTTCCTACGAGCAGTACTTC
-	TRBJ1-1	TRBD1	TRBV5-4	CASSGGQRNTEAFF	TGTGCCAGCAGCGGGGGACAGCGGAACACTGAAGCTTTCTTT
-	TRBJ1-2	-	TRBV6-1	CASSERGRGRGYTF	TGTGCCAGCAGTGAAAGGGGCCGGGGACGCGGCTACACCTTC
-	TRBJ2-6	-	TRBV14	CASSHGGYSGANVLTF	TGTGCCAGCAGCCATGGAGGGTACTCTGGGGCCAACGTCCTGACTTTC
-	TRBJ1-3	TRBD1	TRBV29-1	CSVATGGSGNTIYF	TGCAGCGTAGCGACAGGGGGCTCTGGAAACACCATATATTTT
-	TRBJ1-1	TRBD1	TRBV6-5	CASSSTGGAVNTEAFF	TGTGCCAGCAGTTCTACAGGGGGCGCGGTGAACACTGAAGCTTTCTTT
-	TRBJ2-3	TRBD2	TRBV5-1	CASSLALAGGTDTQYF	TGCGCCAGCAGCTTGGCCTTGGCGGGGGGCACAGATACGCAGTATTTT
-	TRBJ2-2	-	TRBV7-2	CASSLADVVSGELFF	TGTGCCAGCAGCTTAGCCGACGTCGTGAGCGGGGAGCTGTTTTTT
once	TRBJ2-3	-	TRBV18	CASSPADTQYF	TGTGCCAGCTCACCGGCCGATACGCAGTATTTT
-	TRBJ2-2	TRBD1	TRBV9	CASSARTGNTGELFF	TGTGCCAGCAGCGCCCGGACAGGGAACACCGGGGAGCTGTTTTTT
few	TRBJ2-7	TRBD1	TRBV5-4	CASSLDRGPYEQYF	TGTGCCAGCAGCTTGGACAGGGGGCCCTACGAGCAGTACTTC
-	TRBJ2-7	-	TRBV27	CASSLSVGTSTHEQYF	TGTGCCAGCAGTTTAAGTGTCGGAACATCAACACACGAGCAGTACTTC
-	TRBJ1-6	-	TRBV7-3	CASSVDSDSPLHF	TGTGCCAGCAGCGTCGACAGTGATTCACCCCTCCACTTT
-	TRBJ2-7	TRBD1	TRBV18	CASSPRTGASYEQYF	TGTGCCAGCTCACCGCGGACAGGGGCGTCCTACGAGCAGTACTTC
-	TRBJ1-2	-	TRBV7-9	CASSLGGWHGYTF	TGTGCCAGCAGCTTAGGAGGGTGGCATGGCTACACCTTC
-	TRBJ2-7	TRBD2	TRBV5-1	CASSPSAGAPYEQYF	TGCGCCAGCAGCCCTTCAGCGGGGGCCCCCTACGAGCAGTACTTC